The 12 T cell receptor beta chains given below trace back to one sample, sequenced in a study of shared clonotypes between healthy human individuals. Some clones are missing from TCRdb's copy, which holds only in-frame ones; the method was immunoSEQ multiplex PCR. There are hundreds of thousands of clones in the sample; roughly 72% occur only once, and around 2% lies in the top ten. The source material was memory CD4+ T cells sorted from blood. Subset of the sample: CD45RA-negative fraction. The receptors here all came from a woman aged 25 to 45 in good health.

V usage is TRBV5-1 and J usage is TRBJ2-5; 9 nucleotides line up with TRBD1. This CDR3 is 15 amino acids long. The germline V gene encodes CDR1 SGHRS and CDR2 YFSETQ. The V gene end was trimmed by 4 bases and the J gene end by 4 bases; junction bases not matched to a gene: 8. In nucleotides, the CDR3 is TGCGCCAGCAGCAAGGGACAGGGTAGTTCAGAGACCCAGTACTTC. The encoded protein is CASSKGQGSSETQYF.

This chain uses TRBV21-1 with TRBJ2-1; no check of the table's D call, TRBD1, against the DNA was made. TRBV21-1 corresponds to a pseudogene. This CDR3 spans 16 amino acids. The CDR3 nucleotides are TGTGCCAGCAGCCCCGCGGGGCAGGGGGCCTACAATGAGCAGTTCTTC. Amino acids: CASSPAGQGAYNEQFF.

The CDR3 DNA sequence: TGTGCCAGCAGCTCCAGACATGCGACAGGGGCCTACGAGCAGTACTTC. Encoded protein: CASSSRHATGAYEQYF. The chain is built from TRBV7-9 and TRBJ2-7; the match to TRBD1 covers 8 bases. V shed 4 bases and J 2 bases; nucleotides not matched to a gene: 10. CDR1 SEHNR and CDR2 FQNEAQ come from the germline V gene (reference sequence). The CDR3 totals 16 residues.

The V gene is TRBV4-1, the J gene TRBJ2-6, with TRBD1 matching 7 bases. V gave up 2 bases and J gave up 0 bases; unmatched junction bases: 7. The CDR3 sequence is 18 residues long. The germline gives CDR1 MGHRA, CDR2 YSYEKL. The chain's CDR3 is CASSQPGTVISGANVLTF. The CDR3 nucleotides read TGCGCCAGCAGCCAACCCGGGACAGTGATCTCTGGGGCCAACGTCCTGACTTTC.

The rearrangement joins TRBV19 to TRBJ2-3; 9 bases fit TRBD2. The J segment lost 3 bases and the V segment lost 10 bases, leaving 17 bases of the junction unmatched. CDR1 and CDR2 from the germline V gene are LNHDA and SQIVND (reference sequence). This CDR3 is built from 17 residues. DNA for the CDR3: TGTGCCACCCGGGGGCTAGCGGGATCTTCTTTGACAGATACGCAGTATTTT. Encoded protein: CATRGLAGSSLTDTQYF.

The V call is TRBV4-2, the J call TRBJ2-3, with TRBD2 identical over 11 bases. CDR1 is LGHNA and CDR2 is YNFKEQ in the germline V gene. The length of the CDR3 is 17 residues. V lost 5 bases and J lost 5; bases outside the gene matches: 12. The CDR3 DNA sequence: TGTGCCAGCAGCTCAGGGACTAGCGGTCAGTGGGGAGATACGCAGTATTTT. The encoded protein is CASSSGTSGQWGDTQYF.

The rearrangement uses TRBV28 and TRBJ1-1; D is possibly TRBD1 (6 bases). Trimming cost V 7 bases and J 0 bases, with 12 bases left between them. The CDR3 extends over 14 amino acids. Per germline, CDR1 MDHEN and CDR2 SYDVKM. The CDR3 sequence: CASIYGGLNTEAFF. In DNA form, the CDR3 reads TGTGCCAGCATTTACGGGGGCCTGAACACTGAAGCTTTCTTT.

The V and J genes are TRBV7-3 and TRBJ2-5, with D uncertain. The CDR3 sequence is 13 residues long. Trimming shortened V by 4 bases and J by 4 bases, and 10 bases separated the two germline ends. Germline V lookup: CDR1 SGHTA, CDR2 FQGTGA. The CDR3 coding sequence is TGTGCCAGCAGCTCAATGAGATCAGAGACCCAGTACTTC. Amino acids: CASSSMRSETQYF.

To note about this clone: A single base is all that separates this from a far larger clone, so a read error is likely. The chain links TRBV5-1 to TRBJ2-5; 14 bases align to TRBD2. Germline CDR1 SGHRS, CDR2 YFSETQ. J gave up 3 bases and V 6 bases, and 4 bases lay outside the gene matches. This CDR3 has 15 amino acids. The CDR3 region has the DNA TGCGCCAGCAACATGACTAGCGGGAGGGAAGAGACCCAGTACTTC. Translated, it gives CASNMTSGREETQYF. Full variable domain (rest looked up from reference TRBV5-1 and TRBJ2-5): KAGVTQTPRYLIKTRGQQVTLSCSPISGHRSVSWYQQTPGQGLQFLFEYFSETQRNKGNFPGRFSGRQFSNSRSEMNVSTLELGDSALYLCASNMTSGREETQYFGPGTRLLVL.

The CDR3 spells CASRETGRGNTIYF. CDR3 bases: TGTGCCAGCAGAGAGACAGGGAGGGGAAACACCATATATTTT. The rearrangement links TRBV6-1 to TRBJ1-3; 7 positions agree with TRBD1. This CDR3 has 14 amino acids. The J segment lost 4 bases and the V segment lost 6 bases, leaving 6 bases of the junction unmatched. Germline lookup yields CDR1 MNHNS and CDR2 SASEGT.

The J gene is TRBJ1-1, the V gene TRBV6-5, with D possibly matching TRBD1 (6 bases). CDR1 and CDR2 (germline): MNHEY, SVGAGI. Trimming shortened V by 9 bases and J by 0 bases, and 14 bases separated the two germline ends. The CDR3 totals 14 residues. CDR3 region: CASRRQALNTEAFF. CDR3 sequence (DNA): TGTGCCAGTCGTAGACAGGCGTTGAACACTGAAGCTTTCTTT.

This clone has just one count. The V call is TRBV6-5, the J call TRBJ2-7; D may match TRBD1 or TRBD2 (5 bases each). Germline V gives CDR1 MNHEY, CDR2 SVGAGI. The length of the CDR3 is 15 residues. V dropped 0 bases and J dropped 5 bases, with 14 bases sitting between them. The CDR3 protein is CASSYSWGWWNEQYF. The DNA for the CDR3 is TGTGCCAGCAGTTACTCTTGGGGGTGGTGGAACGAGCAGTACTTC.